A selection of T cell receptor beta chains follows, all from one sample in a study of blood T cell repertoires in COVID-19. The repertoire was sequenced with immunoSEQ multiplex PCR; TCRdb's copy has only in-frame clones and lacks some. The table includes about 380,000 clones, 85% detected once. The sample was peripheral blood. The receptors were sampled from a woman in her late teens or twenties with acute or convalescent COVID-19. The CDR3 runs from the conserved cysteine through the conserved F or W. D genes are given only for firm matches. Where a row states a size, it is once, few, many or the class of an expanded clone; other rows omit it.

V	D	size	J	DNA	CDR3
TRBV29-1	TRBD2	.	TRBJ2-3	TGCAGCGTTGCCCTAGCGGGGGTGCCCCCGGATACGCAGTATTTT	CSVALAGVPPDTQYF
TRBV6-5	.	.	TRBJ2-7	TGTGCCAGCAGGCGGGGCGGCTCCTACGAGCAGTACTTC	CASRRGGSYEQYF
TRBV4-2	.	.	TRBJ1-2	TGTGCCAGCAGCCAGCCGGGACAAGGGCTTGGGAATGGCTACACCTTC	CASSQPGQGLGNGYTF
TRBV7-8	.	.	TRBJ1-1	TGTGCCAGCAGCTATCAGCAAACGGGGACTGAAGCTTTCTTT	CASSYQQTGTEAFF
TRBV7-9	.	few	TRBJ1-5	TGTGCCAGCAGCCCCCATGAGGATCAGCCCCAGCATTTT	CASSPHEDQPQHF
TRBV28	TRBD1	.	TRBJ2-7	TGTGCCAGCAGTTCTGTGAGACAGGGCCCCCTAGAGCAGTACTTC	CASSSVRQGPLEQYF
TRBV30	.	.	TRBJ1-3	TGTGCCTGGAGTATCATGCTCAGCTCTGGAAACACCATATATTTT	CAWSIMLSSGNTIYF
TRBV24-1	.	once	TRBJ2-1	TGTGCCACCCCCAACCGCAGGATCAATGAGCAGTTCTTC	CATPNRRINEQFF
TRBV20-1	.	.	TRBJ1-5	TGCAGTGCTAGTATCGCGGGTCGGAGCAATCAGCCCCAGCATTTT	CSASIAGRSNQPQHF
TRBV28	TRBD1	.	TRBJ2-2	TGTGCCAGCACTCAACAGGGGCTGAACACCGGGGAGCTGTTTTTT	CASTQQGLNTGELFF
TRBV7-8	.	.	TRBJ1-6	TGTGCCAGCAGCCCAACTCCGGGACTTAATTCACCCCTCCACTTT	CASSPTPGLNSPLHF
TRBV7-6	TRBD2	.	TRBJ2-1	TGTGCCAGCAGCTTAGGCGGGGGGCGATATGAGCAGTTCTTC	CASSLGGGRYEQFF
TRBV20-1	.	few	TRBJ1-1	TGCAGTGCAGAAAGAGACACTGAAGCTTTCTTT	CSAERDTEAFF
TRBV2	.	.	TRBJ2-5	TGTGCCAGCAGTGAAGGGCTGCAAGAGACCCAGTACTTC	CASSEGLQETQYF
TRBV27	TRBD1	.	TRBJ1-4	TGTGCCAGCAGCCGGGACAGGGGAGGTGAAAAACTGTTTTTT	CASSRDRGGEKLFF
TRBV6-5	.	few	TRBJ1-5	TGTGCCAGCAGTTACTCAGGGGTTGGTCAGCCCCAGCATTTT	CASSYSGVGQPQHF
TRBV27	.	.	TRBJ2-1	TGTGCCAGCAGTTTATCGCCAGAGCTAGACAATGAGCAGTTCTTC	CASSLSPELDNEQFF
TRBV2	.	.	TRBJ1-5	TGTGCCAGCAGTGAAGCGCCCAGTAATCAGCCCCAGCATTTT	CASSEAPSNQPQHF
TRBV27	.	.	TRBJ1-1	TGTGCCAGCAGTTTGAAAGGGGTAGGTACTGAAGCTTTCTTT	CASSLKGVGTEAFF
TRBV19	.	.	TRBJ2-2	TGTGCCAGTAGCCGGACAGGGGAGCTGTTTTTT	CASSRTGELFF
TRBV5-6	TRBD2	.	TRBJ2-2	TGTGCCAGCAGCTTGGTGGGGAGGACTAGCGCGCACACCGGGGAGCTGTTTTTT	CASSLVGRTSAHTGELFF
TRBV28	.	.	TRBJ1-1	TGTGCCAGCAGTTTATTCGTGCCCCCCGGGACTGAAGCTTTCTTT	CASSLFVPPGTEAFF
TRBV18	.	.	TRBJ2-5	TGTGCCAGCTCACCTCCTGGGCGGGGAGCAGAGACCCAGTACTTC	CASSPPGRGAETQYF
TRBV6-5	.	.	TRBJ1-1	TGTGCCACCCGCTGGGAGGAGGGGAACACTGAAGCTTTCTTT	CATRWEEGNTEAFF
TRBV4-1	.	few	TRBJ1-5	TGCGCCAGCAGCCATCCAAAGATACAGGGCGATTATAGCAATCAGCCCCAGCATTTT	CASSHPKIQGDYSNQPQHF
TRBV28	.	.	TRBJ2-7	TGTGCCAGCAGACTAGGAGAGGGCCTTTACGAGCAGTACTTC	CASRLGEGLYEQYF
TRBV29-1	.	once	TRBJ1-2	TGCAGCGTTGCATTGTTCGAGCGAGGGTCGAACTATGGCTACACCTTC	CSVALFERGSNYGYTF
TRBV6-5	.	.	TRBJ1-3	TGTGCCAGCAGTCGTAACTCTGGAAACACCATATATTTT	CASSRNSGNTIYF
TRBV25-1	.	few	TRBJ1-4	TGTGCCAGCAGTGAATGGCAGGCGAATGAAAAACTGTTTTTT	CASSEWQANEKLFF
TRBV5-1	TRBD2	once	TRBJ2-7	TGCGCCAGCAGCTCCCCCGCGGGAGGTGTCTACGAGCAGTACTTC	CASSSPAGGVYEQYF
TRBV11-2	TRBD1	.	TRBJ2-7	TGTGCCAGCAGCGCACAACAGGGGGAGTACTACGAGCAGTACTTC	CASSAQQGEYYEQYF
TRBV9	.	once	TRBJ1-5	TGTGCCAGCAGCGTAGGGTCAGGGGATCAGCCCCAGCATTTT	CASSVGSGDQPQHF
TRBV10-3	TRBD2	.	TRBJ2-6	TGTGCCATCAGTCCTGGGGGAGGGAATGGGGCCAACGTCCTGACTTTC	CAISPGGGNGANVLTF
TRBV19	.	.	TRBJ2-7	TGTGCCAGTGCGCCCCTCAAAACTAGTTTTGACGAGCAGTACTTC	CASAPLKTSFDEQYF
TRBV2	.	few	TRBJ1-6	TGTGCCAGCAGCACAGGGTTTAGTGATAGAACACCCCTCCACTTT	CASSTGFSDRTPLHF
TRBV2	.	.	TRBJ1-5	TGTGCCAGCAGTGGTCAGGGCGCCCCGAATCAGCCCCAGCATTTT	CASSGQGAPNQPQHF
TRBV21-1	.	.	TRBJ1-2	TGTGCCAGCAGACTACGCAGCCAGACAAAGGGGTTTAGTGGCTACACCTTC	CASRLRSQTKGFSGYTF
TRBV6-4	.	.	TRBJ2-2	TGTGCCAGCAGTGACTTTGCTACGAACACCGGGGAGCTGTTTTTT	CASSDFATNTGELFF
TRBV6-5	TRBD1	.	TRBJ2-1	TGTGCCAGCAGTTACTCGGGACAGGCCGATGAGTTCTTC	CASSYSGQADEFF
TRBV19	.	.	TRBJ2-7	TGTGCCAGTAGTAACTACAGGTCCTACGAGCAGTACTTC	CASSNYRSYEQYF
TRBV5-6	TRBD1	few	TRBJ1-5	TGTGCCAGCAGCTTGGGGGACAGAAATCAGCCCCAGCATTTT	CASSLGDRNQPQHF
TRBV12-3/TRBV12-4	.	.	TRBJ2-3	TGTGCCAGCAAGACTGCAGATACGCAGTATTTT	CASKTADTQYF
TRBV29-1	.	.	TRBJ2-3	TGCAGCGCCCGGGGTGATACGCAGTATTTT	CSARGDTQYF
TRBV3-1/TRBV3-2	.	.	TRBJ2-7	TGTGCCAGCAGCCAAGATAGGCAGGCTTACTACGAGCAGTACTTC	CASSQDRQAYYEQYF
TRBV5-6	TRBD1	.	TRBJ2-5	TGTGCCAGCAGCTCCGGGACAGGGCTCTCCCAAGAGACCCAGTACTTC	CASSSGTGLSQETQYF
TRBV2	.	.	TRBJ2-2	TGTGCCAGCAGCCTAAGACAGTCAAACACCGGGGAGCTGTTTTTT	CASSLRQSNTGELFF
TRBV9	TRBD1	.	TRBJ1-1	TGTGCCAGCAGCGTGAACACAGGGGACACTGAAGCTTTCTTT	CASSVNTGDTEAFF
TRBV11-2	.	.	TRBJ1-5	TGTGCCAGCAGCCCGACAGAGAGCAATCAGCCCCAGCATTTT	CASSPTESNQPQHF
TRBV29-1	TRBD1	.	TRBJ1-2	TGCAGCGTTGGAGACCCGGACAGGAACTATGGCTACACCTTC	CSVGDPDRNYGYTF
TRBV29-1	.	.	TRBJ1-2	TGCAGCGTTGAGTGGGAGAGGGTGACCGATGACTATGGCTACACCTTC	CSVEWERVTDDYGYTF
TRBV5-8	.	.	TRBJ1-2	TGTGCCAGCAGCCCCCGCGGGGGGGCAAGTGGCTACACCTTC	CASSPRGGASGYTF
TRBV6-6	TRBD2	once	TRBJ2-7	TGTGCCAGCAGTACAGGTAGCGGGGGTAAGGACGAGCAGTACTTC	CASSTGSGGKDEQYF
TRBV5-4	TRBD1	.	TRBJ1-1	TGTGCCAGCAGCCTGATGGACAGGGCGAACACTGAAGCTTTCTTT	CASSLMDRANTEAFF